Sequencing of this T cell receptor beta chain was carried out in a study of blood T cell repertoires in COVID-19. Across the whole study: Sample material is recorded as cDNA or gDNA derived from T cells, B-cell-depleted T cells, or PBMCs.

This CDR3 is 14 amino acids long. Germline V CDR1 and CDR2: LNHDA, SQIVND (reference sequence). Trimming shortened V by 3 bases and J by 4 bases, and 12 bases separated the two germline ends. The assay was immunoSEQ multiplex PCR, and TCRdb's table has in-frame clones only and misses some. The sample includes about 140,000 clones, 75% to 80% of them seen just once. The study drew participants aged roughly 18 to 89 years from some 23 US areas. Cohort assignment relied on participant-reported clinical history. Material for sequencing was PBMCs or T cells enriched from blood (not recorded which). The chain joins TRBV19 to TRBJ1-2; D gene unclear. This clonotype was obtained from a woman in her forties or fifties who had recovered from COVID-19. CDR3 loop: CASSMDPAGYGYTF. The CDR3 region has the DNA TGTGCCAGTAGTATGGACCCGGCGGGCTATGGCTACACCTTC.